This passage covers 32 T cell receptor beta chains from one sample sequenced in a study of T cell responses to AZD1222 COVID-19 vaccine. Repertoires were generated with immunoSEQ multiplex PCR, while TCRdb's copy carries only in-frame clones and drops some. The sample yields roughly 100,000 clones, 90% seen once. This material consisted of peripheral blood, taken 28 days after the second AZD1222 dose. The receptors were sampled from an adult who received the AZD1222 COVID-19 vaccine.

This clone was seen just once. The rearrangement uses TRBV18 and TRBJ1-3; D gene ambiguous. Germline loops: CDR1 KGHSH, CDR2 LQKENI. This CDR3 spans 20 amino acids. Between the trimmed V and J ends, which lost 0 bases and 0 bases, there was a span of 21 bases. As DNA, the CDR3 is TGTGCCAGCTCACCACCCGGAACAGCTCCGTCGCGGGGCTCTGGAAACACCATATATTTT. It translates to CASSPPGTAPSRGSGNTIYF.

The rearrangement uses TRBV19 and TRBJ2-3; D assignment may be TRBD1 or TRBD2 (6 bases each). The CDR3 consists of 15 residues. The V gene lost 3 bases and the J gene lost 4 bases, with 14 bases spanning the gap. CDR1 and CDR2 (germline): LNHDA, SQIVND (reference sequence). This CDR3 reads CASSIPGARSDTQYF. CDR3 coding DNA: TGTGCCAGTAGTATCCCGGGGGCGCGGTCAGATACGCAGTATTTT.

The CDR3 DNA reads as TGCGCCAGCAGCCAGAGGACAGCGTCGGACGAGCAGTACTTC. Its protein product is CASSQRTASDEQYF. The chain combines TRBV4-3 with TRBJ2-7; TRBD1 might be the D (6 bases). The V gene lost 3 bases and the J gene lost 5 bases, with 14 bases spanning the gap. Germline V gene data show CDR1 as LGHNA and CDR2 as YSLEER. The CDR3 sequence is 14 residues long.

The rearrangement links TRBV11-3 to TRBJ2-2; D unresolved. The germline CDR1 and CDR2 sequences are SGHNT and YENEEA. V was cut by 5 bases and J by 7 bases, with 11 bases left in between. The CDR3 sequence is 13 residues long. The CDR3 loop reads CASSRQVVGELFF. The CDR3 DNA follows: TGTGCCAGCAGCCGACAAGTGGTCGGGGAGCTGTTTTTT.

The J gene is TRBJ2-3, the V gene TRBV18, with 7 bases aligning to TRBD2. This CDR3 has 15 residues. Trimming at V came to 1 base and at J to 1 base, leaving 2 bases not matched to a gene. Germline assignment: CDR1 KGHSH and CDR2 LQKENI. CDR3 amino acids: CASSPRSGGTDTQYF. The CDR3, as DNA: TGTGCCAGCTCACCACGGAGCGGGGGCACAGATACGCAGTATTTT. Based on the CDR3 plus reference TRBV18 and TRBJ2-3, the full variable domain is NAGVMQNPRHLVRRRGQEARLRCSPMKGHSHVYWYRQLPEEGLKFMVYLQKENIIDESGMPKERFSAEFPKEGPSILRIQQVVRGDSAAYFCASSPRSGGTDTQYFGPGTRLTVL.

The genes are TRBV27 and TRBJ1-2; no clear D gene. The CDR3 spans 13 residues. CDR1 and CDR2 from the germline V gene are MNHEY and SMNVEV (reference sequence). V gave up 3 bases and J gave up 8 bases, with 13 bases separating them. The CDR3 protein is CASSFVGDLGYTF. CDR3 sequence (DNA): TGTGCCAGCAGTTTCGTCGGGGATCTAGGCTACACCTTC.

The rearrangement joins TRBV3-1 (or the pseudogene TRBV3-2) to TRBJ1-3; D is unresolved. Germline V lookup: CDR1 LGHDT, CDR2 YNNKEL (reference sequence). CDR3 length: 17 residues. The V end lost 1 base, the J end lost 0 bases, and 13 bases lay between the germline ends. CDR3 DNA: TGTGCCAGCAGCCAAGGAATCACAGCTATCTCTGGAAACACCATATATTTT. This encodes CASSQGITAISGNTIYF.

The gene calls are TRBV7-2 and TRBJ1-6; D is uncertain. The CDR3 runs 15 residues. Germline V gene lookup returns CDR1 SGHTA and CDR2 FQGNSA. Trimming pared 5 bases from V and 4 bases from J, leaving 12 bases between. The CDR3 nucleotides are TGTGCCAGCAGCCCGGGTAGAGAATATAATTCACCCCTCCACTTT. The encoded protein is CASSPGREYNSPLHF.

The table lists this clone with a count of one. The chain has TRBV5-1 and TRBJ2-1, with D possibly being TRBD2 (5 bases). Germline-derived CDR1 and CDR2 are SGHRS and YFSETQ. The ends were cut back, 0 bases at V and 0 bases at J, with 10 bases in the middle. CDR3 size: 16 residues. The CDR3 sequence is CASSLDPGSSYNEQFF. For the CDR3, the DNA is TGCGCCAGCAGCTTGGATCCGGGGAGCTCCTACAATGAGCAGTTCTTC.

This rearrangement joins TRBV7-2 to TRBJ2-5; 10 bases agree with TRBD2. V was pared by 5 bases and J by 5 bases, with 11 bases of the junction left unmatched. This CDR3 has 16 residues. Germline CDR1 is SGHTA and CDR2 is FQGNSA. CDR3 amino acids: CASSPGLALRGETQYF. CDR3 in DNA: TGTGCCAGCAGCCCGGGACTAGCGTTAAGGGGGGAGACCCAGTACTTC.

CDR3 sequence reads: CASEQGLGNQPQHF. In DNA form, the CDR3 reads TGTGCCAGCGAACAGGGGCTAGGCAATCAGCCCCAGCATTTT. The genes are TRBV6-5 and TRBJ1-5; 7 bases line up with TRBD1. J gave up 2 bases and V 8 bases, and 6 bases lay outside the gene matches. This CDR3 has 14 amino acids. CDR1 is MNHEY and CDR2 is SVGAGI in the germline V gene.

The chain joins TRBV7-6 to TRBJ2-7, with TRBD1 as a possible D gene (6 bases). The CDR3 spans 17 residues. V shed 1 base and J shed 2 bases, with 18 bases lying between them. CDR1 and CDR2 (germline): SGHVS, FNYEAQ. This CDR3 reads CASSLGPRTVRTYEQYF. In DNA, the CDR3 is TGTGCCAGCAGCTTAGGCCCTAGGACAGTGAGGACCTACGAGCAGTACTTC.

Here the CDR3 reads CASSPRDRFHTEAFF. The CDR3 DNA follows: TGTGCCAGCAGCCCCCGGGACAGATTTCACACTGAAGCTTTCTTT. The rearrangement joins TRBV7-3 to TRBJ1-1, with 7 nucleotides matching TRBD1. The CDR3 contains 15 residues. Germline V gene sequence: CDR1 SGHTA, CDR2 FQGTGA. V gave up 5 bases and J gave up 3 bases; unmatched junction bases: 9.

The chain recombines TRBV4-1 with TRBJ2-3, with no clear D. The ends were cut back, 3 bases at V and 4 bases at J, with 14 bases in the middle. Germline assignment: CDR1 MGHRA and CDR2 YSYEKL. This CDR3 region has 15 residues. The CDR3, as DNA: TGCGCCAGCAGCCAGCGGTTTGGGCCGGCAGATACGCAGTATTTT. Its translation: CASSQRFGPADTQYF.

The rearrangement links TRBV7-9 to TRBJ2-3, with 11 bases identical to TRBD2. Germline V lookup: CDR1 SEHNR, CDR2 FQNEAQ (reference sequence). The CDR3 is made up of 15 amino acids. V lost 2 bases to trimming and J lost 7 bases; unmatched junction nucleotides: 5. The CDR3 DNA sequence: TGTGCCAGCAGCTTAATAGCGGGGGGGGAAAATACGCAGTATTTT. This codes for CASSLIAGGENTQYF.

The chain joins TRBV6-5 to TRBJ2-2; D might be TRBD1 (6 bases). The CDR3 runs to 16 residues. Trimming removed 2 bases from V and 1 base from J, with 11 bases in between. CDR1 is MNHEY, CDR2 SVGAGI, per germline. As DNA, the CDR3 is TGTGCCAGCAGTTACCGACCGACAGGGAACACCGGGGAGCTGTTTTTT. This codes for CASSYRPTGNTGELFF.

This chain links TRBV19 with TRBJ1-3, with D unclear. V lost 7 bases to trimming and J lost 2 bases, with 12 bases between them. Germline V lookup: CDR1 LNHDA, CDR2 SQIVND (reference sequence). The CDR3 is 14 residues long. The DNA of the CDR3 is TGTGCCAGTAAAGAGAGGGTGGCTGGAAACACCATATATTTT. It translates to CASKERVAGNTIYF.

V and J are TRBV19 and TRBJ1-5, with 7 bases lining up with TRBD1. This CDR3 spans 14 amino acids. Looked up from germline, CDR1 is LNHDA and CDR2 is SQIVND (reference sequence). The junction had 9 bases not matched to a gene; V was cut back by 8 bases and J by 5 bases. The CDR3 loop reads CASREGAGDQPQHF. CDR3 coding DNA: TGTGCCAGTCGGGAGGGGGCCGGAGATCAGCCCCAGCATTTT.

The chain combines TRBV3-1 (or the pseudogene TRBV3-2) with TRBJ1-5, with 8 bases identical to TRBD1. V lost 4 bases and J lost 1; bases outside the gene matches: 0. Germline-derived CDR1 and CDR2 are LGHDT and YNNKEL (reference sequence). The CDR3 has 14 residues. The CDR3 sequence is CASSRQGSNQPQHF. The CDR3 DNA is TGTGCCAGCAGCCGACAGGGGAGCAATCAGCCCCAGCATTTT.

This clone was found once. The chain carries TRBV7-3 and TRBJ2-3; 9 nucleotides match TRBD1. The V gene end was trimmed by 5 bases and the J gene end by 4 bases; junction bases not matched to a gene: 7. This CDR3 comprises 15 residues. The V gene's germline CDR1 is SGHTA and CDR2 FQGTGA. The CDR3: CASSPGTGRADTQYF. The CDR3 DNA follows: TGTGCCAGCAGCCCCGGGACAGGGCGGGCAGATACGCAGTATTTT.

This sequence joins TRBV9 and TRBJ1-6; TRBD1 aligns across 9 bases. The J segment lost 9 bases and the V segment lost 3 bases, leaving 7 bases of the junction unmatched. The CDR3 runs 15 residues. In germline, CDR1 is SGDLS, CDR2 YYNGEE. For the CDR3, the DNA is TGTGCCAGCAGCGCGCGGGACAGGGATCTTTCACCCCTCCACTTT. This sequence encodes CASSARDRDLSPLHF. The full variable domain, its missing parts supplied by reference TRBV9 and TRBJ1-6, is DSGVTQTPKHLITATGQRVTLRCSPRSGDLSVYWYQQSLDQGLQFLIQYYNGEERAKGNILERFSAQQFPDLHSELNLSSLELGDSALYFCASSARDRDLSPLHFGNGTRLTVT.

CDR3 nucleotide sequence: TGCGCCAGCAGTGTTGAGGGGAATCAGCCCCAGCATTTT. This gives the protein CASSVEGNQPQHF. V and J are TRBV10-2 and TRBJ1-5; perhaps TRBD1 as D (5 bases). The V end lost 4 bases, the J end lost 4 bases, and 8 bases lay between the germline ends. Per the germline V gene, CDR1 is WSHSY and CDR2 is SAAADI. The CDR3 spans 13 residues.

The rearrangement joins TRBV6-5 to TRBJ1-2, with 8 bases identical to TRBD1. The CDR3 length is 11 residues. V gave up 6 bases and J gave up 6 bases; unmatched junction bases: 0. Germline V CDR1 and CDR2: MNHEY, SVGAGI. DNA for the CDR3: TGTGCCAGCAGACAGGGGGATGGCTACACCTTC. Protein product: CASRQGDGYTF.

This clone showed up just once. The chain carries TRBV7-9 and TRBJ2-3; possibly TRBD1 for D (5 bases). The CDR3 sequence is 15 residues long. V was pared by 1 base and J by 4 bases, with 12 bases between. Germline loops: CDR1 SEHNR, CDR2 FQNEAQ (reference sequence). The CDR3 region has the DNA TGTGCCAGCAGCTTAGGGCAGGGTCTGGCAGATACGCAGTATTTT. Translated, it gives CASSLGQGLADTQYF.

The chain joins TRBV5-1 to TRBJ2-3, with 7 bases identical to TRBD2. With 2 bases clipped from V and 7 bases from J, the junction kept 7 bases outside the gene matches. The CDR3 extends over 14 amino acids. The germline gives CDR1 SGHRS, CDR2 YFSETQ. The CDR3 loop reads CASSFAGERYTQYF. The CDR3 DNA reads TGCGCCAGCAGCTTCGCGGGGGAGCGATATACGCAGTATTTT.

As for this clone: The junction and the germline gene differ at one end; a read error may be behind it. The rearrangement joins TRBV14 to TRBJ2-3; 11 bases fit TRBD2. The CDR3 extends over 16 amino acids. In germline, CDR1 is SGHDN, CDR2 FVKESK. CDR3: CASSRRLAGPADPQYF. In nucleotides, the CDR3 is TGTGCCAGCAGCCGCCGACTAGCGGGGCCTGCAGATCCGCAGTATTTT.

CDR3 DNA: TGCGCCAGCAGCGTGGGGGGAGCTAACTATGGCTACACCTTC. Translating gives CASSVGGANYGYTF. This sequence joins TRBV5-1 and TRBJ1-2; TRBD1 might be the D (5 bases). Germline V gene data show CDR1 as SGHRS and CDR2 as YFSETQ. V shed 4 bases and J shed 0 bases, with 10 bases lying between them. The CDR3 contains 14 residues.

This clone has only one observation. The J gene is TRBJ2-7, the V gene TRBV5-4; no firm D call. The CDR3 loop spans 13 amino acids. The V gene's germline CDR1 is SGHNT and CDR2 YYREEE (reference sequence). V was pared by 0 bases and J by 4 bases, with 8 bases between. CDR3 region: CASSLVPGYEQYF. CDR3 coding DNA: TGTGCCAGCAGCTTGGTTCCCGGGTACGAGCAGTACTTC.

This clone appeared a few times. This rearrangement joins TRBV4-1 to TRBJ2-7, with 11 positions matching TRBD2. The CDR3 is 17 amino acids. The germline V gene encodes CDR1 MGHRA and CDR2 YSYEKL. Unmatched junction bases numbered 7, after V lost 1 base and J lost 2 bases. CDR3 bases: TGCGCCAGCAGCCAAGGGCGACTAGCGGGGACCGCCTACGAGCAGTACTTC. Protein: CASSQGRLAGTAYEQYF.

The chain has TRBV6-5 and TRBJ1-2; 7 bases are a match to TRBD1. Germline CDR1 reads MNHEY; CDR2 reads SVGAGI. This CDR3 is built from 16 residues. J gave up 6 bases and V 0 bases, and 10 bases lay outside the gene matches. In nucleotides, the CDR3 is TGTGCCAGCAGTTACTCCGGGACAGAAATAGGGAATGGCTACACCTTC. This gives the protein CASSYSGTEIGNGYTF.

The V call is TRBV7-9, the J call TRBJ1-2; D might be TRBD1 (6 bases). The V gene lost 1 base and the J gene lost 10 bases, with 13 bases spanning the gap. The CDR3 is 13 residues long. Germline V lookup: CDR1 SEHNR, CDR2 FQNEAQ (reference sequence). Here the CDR3 DNA reads TGTGCCAGCAGCTTAGAGGGGGGCGCCGTCTACACCTTC. Protein sequence: CASSLEGGAVYTF.

This clone was found a few times. The chain joins TRBV18 to TRBJ1-2; possible D gene TRBD1, 6 bases. The V end was cut by 6 bases, the J end by 4 bases, with 21 bases between. Germline loops: CDR1 KGHSH, CDR2 LQKENI. CDR3 length: 16 amino acids. The CDR3 sequence: CASSPLLQGSSYGYTF. CDR3 nucleotides: TGTGCCAGCTCCCCTTTGCTACAGGGTAGTAGCTATGGCTACACCTTC.